This T cell receptor beta chain comes out of a study of T cells in Graves' hyperthyroidism and ophthalmopathy. Overall study results and limits: A median roughly six months before onset, the model predicted ophthalmopathy.

About this clonotype itself: Its antigen is unknown.

Researchers defined stable Graves' hyperthyroidism as no ophthalmopathy progression within 18 months. What was amplified from RNA transcripts were TCR beta CDR3 regions. TCR CDR3 underwent first-round RT-PCR with the HTBI primer set. In TCRdb, the multiplex PCR reads were re-called with MiXCR into one record per CDR3 protein. The repertoire holds fewer than 600,000 distinct CDR3 sequences, with around an eighth as singletons. Input material: blood. The sequence was obtained from a woman aged 18-30 years with Graves' hyperthyroidism.

The CDR3 is CASSQRDGSNQPQHF. The DNA of the CDR3 is TGCGCCAGCAGCCAAAGGGACGGTAGCAATCAGCCCCAGCATTTT. The chain recombines TRBV4-1 with TRBJ1-5, with D perhaps matching TRBD1 (5 bases). Between the trimmed V and J ends, which lost 2 bases and 0 bases, there was a span of 8 bases. Germline-derived CDR1 and CDR2 are MGHRA and YSYEKL. This CDR3 is built from 15 residues.